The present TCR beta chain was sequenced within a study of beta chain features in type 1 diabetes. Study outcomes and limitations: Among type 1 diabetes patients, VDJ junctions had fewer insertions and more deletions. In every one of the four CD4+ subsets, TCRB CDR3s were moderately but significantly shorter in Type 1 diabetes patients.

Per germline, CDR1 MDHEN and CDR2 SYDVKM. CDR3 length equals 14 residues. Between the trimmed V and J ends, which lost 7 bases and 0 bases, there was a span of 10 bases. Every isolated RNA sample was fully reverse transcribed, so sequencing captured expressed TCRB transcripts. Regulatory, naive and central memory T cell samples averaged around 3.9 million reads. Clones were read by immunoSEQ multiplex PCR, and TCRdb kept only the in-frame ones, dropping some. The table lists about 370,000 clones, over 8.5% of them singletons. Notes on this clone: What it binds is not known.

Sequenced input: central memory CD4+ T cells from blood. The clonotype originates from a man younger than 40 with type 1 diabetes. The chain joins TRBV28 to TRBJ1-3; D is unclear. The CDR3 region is CASTSRSSGNTIYF. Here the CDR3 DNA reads TGTGCCAGCACCTCGCGGTCCTCTGGAAACACCATATATTTT.